This T cell receptor (beta chain) is from a study of PD-L1 blockade in urothelial cancer. Study in general: Male sex and bladder-origin urothelial cancer were recorded for about 85% of the roughly 30 patients. Study findings and constraints: Below-median blood TCR clonality before treatment forecast better survival.

Trimming took 2 bases from V and 4 from J, leaving 6 bases between them. The germline gives CDR1 MNHNS, CDR2 SASEGT. The CDR3 length is 13 residues. Profiling relied on immunoSEQ multiplex PCR, and the TCRdb table lists in-frame clones only, not all of them. Found here are tens of thousands of clones, roughly 80% of them singletons; the top ten hold more than 5.5%. This clone was detected a few times. What it binds is unknown. The time point was: pretreatment peripheral blood. Enrolled patients showed locally advanced or metastatic urothelial carcinoma. The source material was PBMCs, sampled around atezolizumab (anti-PD-L1) treatment. The genes are TRBV6-1 and TRBJ1-5; no reliable D call. This clonotype was sampled from a man between 65 and 79 years old with urothelial cancer. The CDR3 DNA reads as TGTGCCAGCAGTGAAACACCAAATCAGCCCCAGCATTTT. It is translated as CASSETPNQPQHF.